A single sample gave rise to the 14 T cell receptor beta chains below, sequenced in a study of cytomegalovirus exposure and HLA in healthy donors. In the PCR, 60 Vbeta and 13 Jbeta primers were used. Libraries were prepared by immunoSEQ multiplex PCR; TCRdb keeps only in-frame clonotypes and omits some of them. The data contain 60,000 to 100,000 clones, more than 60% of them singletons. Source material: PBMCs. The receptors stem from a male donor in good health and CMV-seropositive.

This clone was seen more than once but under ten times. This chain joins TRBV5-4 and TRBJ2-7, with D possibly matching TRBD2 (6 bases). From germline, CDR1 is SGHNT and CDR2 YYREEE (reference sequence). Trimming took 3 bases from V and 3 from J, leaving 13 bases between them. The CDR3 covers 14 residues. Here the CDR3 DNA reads TGTGCCAGCAGCTACCGTCTCGGGGGCTACGAGCAGTACTTC. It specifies CASSYRLGGYEQYF.

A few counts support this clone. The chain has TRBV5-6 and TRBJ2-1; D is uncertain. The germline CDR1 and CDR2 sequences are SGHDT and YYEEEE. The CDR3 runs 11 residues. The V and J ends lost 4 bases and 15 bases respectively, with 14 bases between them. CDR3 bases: TGTGCCAGCAGCCGGAGTGTGGAAGCGTTCTTC. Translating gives CASSRSVEAFF.

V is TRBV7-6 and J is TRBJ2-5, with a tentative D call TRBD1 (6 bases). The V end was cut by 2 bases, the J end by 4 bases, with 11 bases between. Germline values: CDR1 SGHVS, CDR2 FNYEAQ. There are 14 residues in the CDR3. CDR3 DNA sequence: TGTGCCAGCAGCTTACAGGGGTATGGAGAGACCCAGTACTTC. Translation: CASSLQGYGETQYF.

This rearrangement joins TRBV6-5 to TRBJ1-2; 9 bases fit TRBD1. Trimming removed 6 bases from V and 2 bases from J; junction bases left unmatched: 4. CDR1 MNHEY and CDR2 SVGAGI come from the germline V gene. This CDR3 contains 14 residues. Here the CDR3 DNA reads TGTGCCAGCAGCCCGGACAGGGGAAACTATGGCTACACCTTC. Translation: CASSPDRGNYGYTF.

The CDR3 reads CASSMTGREQYF. CDR3 coding DNA: TGTGCCAGTAGTATGACAGGGAGAGAGCAGTACTTC. The chain joins TRBV19 to TRBJ2-7; 7 nucleotides line up with TRBD1. The CDR3 contains 12 residues. V gave up 3 bases and J gave up 7 bases; unmatched junction bases: 3. Germline CDR1 and CDR2: LNHDA and SQIVND (reference sequence).

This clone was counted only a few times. This chain's CDR3 is CASRSTGGNEKLFF. The DNA of the CDR3 is TGTGCCAGCAGGTCGACAGGGGGTAATGAAAAACTGTTTTTT. The V gene is TRBV5-4, the J gene TRBJ1-4, with TRBD1 matching over 9 bases. CDR1 SGHNT and CDR2 YYREEE come from the germline V gene (reference sequence). Unmatched junction bases numbered 3, after V lost 5 bases and J lost 4 bases. The CDR3 sequence is 14 residues long.

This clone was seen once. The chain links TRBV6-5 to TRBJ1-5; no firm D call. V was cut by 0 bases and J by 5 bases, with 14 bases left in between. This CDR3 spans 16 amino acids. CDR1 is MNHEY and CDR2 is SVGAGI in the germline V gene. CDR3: CASSYSITPIHQPQHF. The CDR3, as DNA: TGTGCCAGCAGTTACTCGATTACACCCATCCATCAGCCCCAGCATTTT.

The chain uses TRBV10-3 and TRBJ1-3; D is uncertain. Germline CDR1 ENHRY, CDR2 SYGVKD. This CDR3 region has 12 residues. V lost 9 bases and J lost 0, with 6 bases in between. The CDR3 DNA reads TGTGCCATTCACACCTCTGGAAACACCATATATTTT. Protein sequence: CAIHTSGNTIYF.

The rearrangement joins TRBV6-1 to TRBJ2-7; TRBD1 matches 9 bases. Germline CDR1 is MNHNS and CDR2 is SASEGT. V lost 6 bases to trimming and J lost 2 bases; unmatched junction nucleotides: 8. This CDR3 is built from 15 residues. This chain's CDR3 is CASSKSGTGTYEQYF. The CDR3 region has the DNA TGTGCCAGCAGCAAATCCGGGACAGGGACCTACGAGCAGTACTTC.

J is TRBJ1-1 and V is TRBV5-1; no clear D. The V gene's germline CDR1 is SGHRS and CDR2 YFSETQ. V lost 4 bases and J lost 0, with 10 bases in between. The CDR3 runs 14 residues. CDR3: CASSLNAMNTEAFF. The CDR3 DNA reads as TGCGCCAGCAGCCTAAATGCAATGAACACTGAAGCTTTCTTT.

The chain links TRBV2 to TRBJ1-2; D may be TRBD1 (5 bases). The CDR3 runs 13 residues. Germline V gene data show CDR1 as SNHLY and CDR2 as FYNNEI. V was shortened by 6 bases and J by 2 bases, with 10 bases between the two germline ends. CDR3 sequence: CASRETANYGYTF. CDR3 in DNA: TGTGCCAGCAGGGAGACAGCAAACTATGGCTACACCTTC.

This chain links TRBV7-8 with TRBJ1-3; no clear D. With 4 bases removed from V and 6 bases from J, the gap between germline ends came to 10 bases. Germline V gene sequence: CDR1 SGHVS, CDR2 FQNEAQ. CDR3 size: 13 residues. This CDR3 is CASSSRSVNTIYF. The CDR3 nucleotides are TGTGCCAGCAGCTCCCGAAGCGTAAACACCATATATTTT.

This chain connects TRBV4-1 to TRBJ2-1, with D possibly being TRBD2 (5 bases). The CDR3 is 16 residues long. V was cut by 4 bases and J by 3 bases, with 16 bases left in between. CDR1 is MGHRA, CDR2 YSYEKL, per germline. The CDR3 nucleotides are TGCGCCAGCAGCCCCGGAATCCTTCGGGGCTACAATGAGCAGTTCTTC. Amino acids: CASSPGILRGYNEQFF.

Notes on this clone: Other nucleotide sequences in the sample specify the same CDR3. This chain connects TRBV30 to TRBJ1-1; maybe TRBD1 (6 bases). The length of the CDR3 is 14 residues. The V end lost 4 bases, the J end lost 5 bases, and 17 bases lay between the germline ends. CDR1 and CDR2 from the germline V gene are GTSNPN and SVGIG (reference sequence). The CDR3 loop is CAWTLGHARTEAFF. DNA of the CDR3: TGTGCCTGGACCCTGGGACATGCGAGGACTGAAGCTTTCTTT.